The 27 T cell receptor beta chains below come from one sample, sequenced in a study of T cell responses to AZD1222 COVID-19 vaccine. Measured with immunoSEQ multiplex PCR; TCRdb has only the in-frame clones, and not every one. There are around 140,000 clones in the sample; more than 90% occur only once, and 1.5% to 2% lies in the top ten. This specimen consisted of peripheral blood, obtained on day 0 of AZD1222 vaccination. The receptors were gathered from an adult in good health.

The chain links TRBV12-5 to TRBJ1-2; D not certain. V was cut by 0 bases and J by 6 bases, with 17 bases left in between. This CDR3 comprises 16 residues. Germline CDR1 reads LGHNT; CDR2 reads FRNRAP. The CDR3 bases are TGTGCTAGTGGTTTGGTAGGGTCCGGTGGGAAAAATGGCTACACCTTC. This gives the protein CASGLVGSGGKNGYTF.

This clone turned up a few times. J is TRBJ2-1 and V is TRBV7-2; 8 nucleotides align to TRBD2. Unmatched junction bases numbered 3, after V lost 4 bases and J lost 1 base. This CDR3 comprises 15 residues. Per the germline V gene, CDR1 is SGHTA and CDR2 is FQGNSA. The DNA for the CDR3 is TGTGCCAGCAGCTCCCAGCGGGAGTCCTACAATGAGCAGTTCTTC. It translates to CASSSQRESYNEQFF.

This rearrangement joins TRBV2 to TRBJ2-7; tentative D call: TRBD1 (7 bases). Per germline, CDR1 SNHLY and CDR2 FYNNEI. V lost 2 bases to trimming and J lost 3 bases, with 14 bases between them. This CDR3 contains 15 residues. CDR3 DNA: TGTGCCAGCAGTGAATTGAACAGGGGACTCTACGAGCAGTACTTC. This translates into CASSELNRGLYEQYF. Full variable domain (missing parts from reference TRBV2 and TRBJ2-7): EPEVTQTPSHQVTQMGQEVILRCVPISNHLYFYWYRQILGQKVEFLVSFYNNEISEKSEIFDDQFSVERPDGSNFTLKIRSTKLEDSAMYFCASSELNRGLYEQYFGPGTRLTVT.

The V call is TRBV30, the J call TRBJ1-6, with D possibly TRBD1 on 6 matching bases. The CDR3 spans 14 residues. CDR1 GTSNPN and CDR2 SVGIG come from the germline V gene (reference sequence). The CDR3, as DNA: TGTGCACAGACAGGATCTGGTGGGAATTCACCCCTCCACTTT. It is translated as CAQTGSGGNSPLHF.

The chain carries TRBV4-1 and TRBJ1-5; D is perhaps TRBD1 (6 bases). In germline, CDR1 is MGHRA, CDR2 YSYEKL. Trimming took off 6 bases at V and 5 bases at J, with 20 bases between the two ends. The CDR3 length is 16 residues. Here the CDR3 reads CASSTGGRGGDQPQHF. Written as DNA, the CDR3 is TGCGCCAGCAGTACTGGGGGCAGGGGAGGGGATCAGCCCCAGCATTTT.

The chain joins TRBV4-3 to TRBJ1-5, with D tentatively TRBD1 (5 bases). The germline gives CDR1 LGHNA, CDR2 YSLEER. There are 15 residues in the CDR3. V lost 0 bases and J 2 bases, leaving 8 bases between the germline ends. The CDR3 coding sequence is TGCGCCAGCAGCCAAGATGGGGGGGGCAATCAGCCCCAGCATTTT. Amino acid sequence: CASSQDGGGNQPQHF.

The rearrangement uses TRBV6-5 and TRBJ1-1; 7 positions match TRBD1. V lost 4 bases to trimming and J lost 5 bases; unmatched junction nucleotides: 13. CDR1 is MNHEY and CDR2 is SVGAGI in the germline V gene. The length of the CDR3 is 16 residues. Here the CDR3 reads CASSFDSGQAVTEAFF. In DNA form, the CDR3 reads TGTGCCAGCAGTTTCGACTCTGGACAGGCGGTTACTGAAGCTTTCTTT.

The chain combines TRBV20-1 with TRBJ1-1, with a possible D match to TRBD1 (5 bases). Germline CDR1 and CDR2: DFQATT and SNEGSKA (reference sequence). CDR3 length equals 10 residues. V shed 1 base and J shed 8 bases, with 5 bases lying between them. The CDR3 bases are TGCAGTGCTAGAGGGGGGGAAGCTTTCTTT. Encoded protein: CSARGGEAFF.

The chain links TRBV6-5 to TRBJ1-2; D is unclear. This CDR3 has 14 amino acids. Trimming pared 0 bases from V and 4 bases from J, leaving 9 bases between. Germline V CDR1 and CDR2: MNHEY, SVGAGI. The CDR3 loop reads CASSYSLRSYGYTF. The CDR3 nucleotides read TGTGCCAGCAGTTACTCGTTACGGTCCTATGGCTACACCTTC.

A single count supports this clone. The J gene is TRBJ1-5, the V gene TRBV2; 7 bases agree with TRBD1. J was trimmed by 6 bases and V by 4 bases; bases with no gene match: 9. The CDR3 is 15 amino acids. Germline values: CDR1 SNHLY, CDR2 FYNNEI. The CDR3 coding sequence is TGTGCCAGCAGTGGGGAAAGACAGGGAGGTCAGCCCCAGCATTTT. It encodes CASSGERQGGQPQHF.

This chain connects TRBV7-8 to TRBJ2-1, with a possible D match to TRBD2 (6 bases). Germline assignment: CDR1 SGHVS and CDR2 FQNEAQ. CDR3 length: 15 residues. V lost 5 bases and J 7 bases, leaving 18 bases between the germline ends. The CDR3 loop reads CASSPKVIAVNEQFF. The DNA of the CDR3 is TGTGCCAGCAGCCCTAAGGTAATAGCGGTTAATGAGCAGTTCTTC.

V and J are TRBV6-2 or TRBV6-3 and TRBJ1-2, with a possible D match to TRBD1 (6 bases). The CDR3 is made up of 16 amino acids. Germline CDR1 is MNHEY and CDR2 is SVGEGT. The ends were cut back, 0 bases at V and 2 bases at J, with 13 bases in the middle. This CDR3 reads CASSYSPPTGNYGYTF. For the CDR3, the DNA is TGTGCCAGCAGTTACTCACCCCCTACAGGGAACTATGGCTACACCTTC.

The V and J genes are TRBV27 and TRBJ2-5; TRBD2 might be the D (7 bases). The CDR3 has 14 amino acids. Germline loops: CDR1 MNHEY, CDR2 SMNVEV (reference sequence). V lost 4 bases and J 7 bases, leaving 16 bases between the germline ends. The CDR3 DNA reads TGTGCCAGCAGTTCCCGGGAAGGGGGGGGGACCCAGTACTTC. This translates into CASSSREGGGTQYF.

This clone came up a few times. The gene calls are TRBV15 and TRBJ1-2; 7 nucleotides line up with TRBD1. Germline V gene data show CDR1 as LNHNV and CDR2 as YYDKDF (reference sequence). The CDR3 runs 13 residues. V was pared by 5 bases and J by 5 bases, with 5 bases of the junction left unmatched. CDR3 sequence reads: CATSSTGRYGYTF. As DNA, the CDR3 is TGTGCCACCAGCTCGACAGGGCGGTATGGCTACACCTTC.

The chain is built from TRBV15 and TRBJ1-1; 7 positions match TRBD1. CDR3 length: 14 amino acids. Looked up from germline, CDR1 is LNHNV and CDR2 is YYDKDF (reference sequence). Losses at the gene ends were 0 bases for V and 5 bases for J; bases not matched to a gene: 3. The CDR3 DNA is TGTGCCACCAGCAGAGAACAGGGGAGGACTGAAGCTTTCTTT. Its translation: CATSREQGRTEAFF. Filled out from reference TRBV15 and TRBJ1-1, the complete variable domain reads DAMVIQNPRYQVTQFGKPVTLSCSQTLNHNVMYWYQQKSSQAPKLLFHYYDKDFNNEADTPDNFQSRRPNTSFCFLDIRSPGLGDTAMYLCATSREQGRTEAFFGQGTRLTVV.

The chain recombines TRBV13 with TRBJ2-7; D call uncertain. The CDR3 is made up of 15 amino acids. The germline V gene has CDR1 PRHDT and CDR2 FYEKMQ (reference sequence). The germline V and J ends were trimmed by 5 bases and 3 bases, with 17 bases remaining between them. As DNA, the CDR3 is TGTGCCAGCAGCGCAGCAGGTACAGAAAACTACGAGCAGTACTTC. It encodes CASSAAGTENYEQYF.

The gene calls are TRBV4-3 and TRBJ2-5; D is possibly TRBD2 (7 bases). Trimming cost V 0 bases and J 2 bases, with 16 bases left between them. This CDR3 comprises 17 residues. The germline V gene has CDR1 LGHNA and CDR2 YSLEER. Written as DNA, the CDR3 is TGCGCCAGCAGCCAAGACATCACGGGGGGCCCGCAAGAGACCCAGTACTTC. Protein product: CASSQDITGGPQETQYF.

V usage is TRBV7-3 and J usage is TRBJ2-5, with no clear D. The V and J ends lost 2 bases and 7 bases respectively, with 11 bases between them. The length of the CDR3 is 13 residues. CDR1 and CDR2 (germline): SGHTA, FQGTGA. CDR3 coding DNA: TGTGCCAGCAGCTTAGTCCATAGAGGGACCCAGTACTTC. Translating gives CASSLVHRGTQYF.

This chain connects TRBV14 to TRBJ2-7; 10 bases align to TRBD1. CDR1 and CDR2 from the germline V gene are SGHDN and FVKESK. The CDR3 has 15 amino acids. Losses at the gene ends were 4 bases for V and 3 bases for J; bases not matched to a gene: 6. CDR3 amino acids: CASSPLGQGSYEQYF. CDR3 DNA sequence: TGTGCCAGCAGCCCGCTGGGACAGGGGAGCTACGAGCAGTACTTC.

The chain employs TRBV19 and TRBJ2-7, with 8 bases identical to TRBD1. The CDR3 contains 15 residues. V lost 5 bases, J lost 2 bases, and 8 bases stayed unmatched. Germline V gene lookup returns CDR1 LNHDA and CDR2 SQIVND (reference sequence). CDR3 nucleotides: TGTGCCAGTAGTGCGCCGGGACAGGTGGCCTACGAGCAGTACTTC. The encoded protein is CASSAPGQVAYEQYF.

The chain combines TRBV28 with TRBJ2-7, with D maybe TRBD1 (6 bases). Germline V gives CDR1 MDHEN, CDR2 SYDVKM. V was clipped by 5 bases and J by 4 bases, with 9 bases between them. The CDR3 runs 12 residues. As DNA, the CDR3 is TGTGCCAGCAGTGAGGGGGATTACGAGCAGTACTTC. It is translated as CASSEGDYEQYF.

The V call is TRBV3-1 (or the pseudogene TRBV3-2), the J call TRBJ1-1, with 7 bases aligning to TRBD1. Germline V gives CDR1 LGHDT, CDR2 YNNKEL (reference sequence). The CDR3 covers 15 residues. V trimming: 1 base; J trimming: 10 bases; junction bases outside the gene matches: 12. The CDR3 here is CASSQAPRQGQTAFF. The CDR3 nucleotides are TGTGCCAGCAGCCAAGCTCCCCGACAGGGACAGACAGCTTTCTTT.

The chain couples TRBV14 to TRBJ1-1; D is possibly TRBD1 (6 bases). This CDR3 is 18 amino acids long. CDR1 is SGHDN and CDR2 is FVKESK in the germline V gene. Trimming stripped 5 bases from V and 0 bases from J, with 22 bases between. CDR3 bases: TGTGCCAGCAGCTACCTACTAGGGAGGGGGGAAATGAACACTGAAGCTTTCTTT. This sequence encodes CASSYLLGRGEMNTEAFF. The full variable domain, with the rest looked up from reference TRBV14 and TRBJ1-1, is EAGVTQFPSHSVIEKGQTVTLRCDPISGHDNLYWYRRVMGKEIKFLLHFVKESKQDESGMPNNRFLAERTGGTYSTLKVQPAELEDSGVYFCASSYLLGRGEMNTEAFFGQGTRLTVV.

The gene calls are TRBV5-1 and TRBJ2-5; 11 positions match TRBD2. This CDR3 has 14 amino acids. Per the germline V gene, CDR1 is SGHRS and CDR2 is YFSETQ. Germline trimming cut 4 bases from V and 4 bases from J; bases unmatched to any gene: 3. The CDR3 bases are TGCGCCAGCAGCCTCGGGACTAGCGGAGAGACCCAGTACTTC. Residues: CASSLGTSGETQYF.

The gene calls are TRBV7-9 and TRBJ1-6; TRBD1 matches at 9 bases. The CDR3 has 15 amino acids. CDR1 is SEHNR and CDR2 is FQNEAQ in the germline V gene (reference sequence). Trimming removed 5 bases from V and 7 bases from J; junction bases left unmatched: 6. CDR3 in amino acids: CASSPPGQGNSPLHF. CDR3 nucleotide sequence: TGTGCCAGCAGCCCCCCGGGACAGGGCAATTCACCCCTCCACTTT.

The count of this clone is one. V is TRBV19 and J is TRBJ2-1; D not certain. The CDR3 is made up of 13 amino acids. Germline CDR1 reads LNHDA; CDR2 reads SQIVND (reference sequence). V was shortened by 6 bases and J by 1 base, with 7 bases between the two germline ends. Here the CDR3 reads CASRSLSYNEQFF. DNA for the CDR3: TGTGCCAGTAGGTCCCTTTCCTACAATGAGCAGTTCTTC.

The V gene is TRBV30, the J gene TRBJ2-4; maybe TRBD1 (6 bases). This CDR3 is built from 18 residues. With 0 bases removed from V and 1 base from J, the gap between germline ends came to 19 bases. Germline loops: CDR1 GTSNPN, CDR2 SVGIG (reference sequence). The CDR3 reads CAWSVDAESGAAKNIQYF. For the CDR3, the DNA is TGTGCCTGGAGTGTGGACGCCGAGTCAGGGGCGGCCAAAAACATTCAGTACTTC.